The 23 T cell receptor beta chains reported below all come from one sample, sequenced in a study of cytomegalovirus exposure and HLA in healthy donors. 13 Jbeta primers and 60 Vbeta primers were used for the PCR. Profiling relied on immunoSEQ multiplex PCR, and the TCRdb table lists in-frame clones only, not all of them. Its listing shows 60,000 or so clones. The sample taken for sequencing was PBMCs. The origin of the receptors is a man in his fifties or sixties in good health and CMV-seropositive.

The CDR3 reads CASSLFAGTSGRGAATQYF. CDR3 bases: TGTGCCAGCAGCTTATTTGCAGGGACTAGCGGGAGAGGGGCCGCGACCCAGTACTTC. This chain uses TRBV7-3 with TRBJ2-5, with 14 bases lining up with TRBD2. The CDR3 has 19 amino acids. After removal of 2 bases from V and 7 bases from J, the junction contained 15 bases not matched to a gene. Germline CDR1 is SGHTA and CDR2 is FQGTGA.

The V and J genes are TRBV19 and TRBJ1-5, with D perhaps matching TRBD1 (6 bases). V lost 0 bases and J lost 7, with 10 bases in between. This CDR3 has 14 amino acids. Germline V lookup: CDR1 LNHDA, CDR2 SQIVND (reference sequence). The chain's CDR3 is CASSIERGGQPQHF. The CDR3 DNA sequence: TGTGCCAGTAGTATAGAGAGAGGGGGACAGCCCCAGCATTTT.

V is TRBV6-1 and J is TRBJ1-4; D might be TRBD1 (5 bases). Trimming removed 8 bases from V and 0 bases from J, with 13 bases in between. Germline V gene data show CDR1 as MNHNS and CDR2 as SASEGT. There are 15 residues in the CDR3. The DNA of the CDR3 is TGTGCCAGCGGGGCCGCCAGTGCAACTAATGAAAAACTGTTTTTT. Its protein product is CASGAASATNEKLFF.

The chain couples TRBV4-1 to TRBJ1-2; D gene uncertain. The CDR3 has 16 residues. The germline V gene encodes CDR1 MGHRA and CDR2 YSYEKL. Trimming stripped 0 bases from V and 6 bases from J, with 17 bases between. The CDR3 sequence: CASSQEWRARSNGYTF. The CDR3 DNA reads TGCGCCAGCAGCCAAGAATGGAGGGCCCGAAGTAATGGCTACACCTTC.

The chain uses TRBV20-1 and TRBJ2-7; TRBD1 matches 9 bases. Germline CDR1 and CDR2: DFQATT and SNEGSKA (reference sequence). The J segment lost 5 bases and the V segment lost 8 bases, leaving 4 bases of the junction unmatched. The CDR3 has 11 residues. The CDR3, as DNA: TGCAGTCTTCGACAGGGGGACGAGCAGTACTTC. Its translation: CSLRQGDEQYF.

The chain carries TRBV28 and TRBJ1-5; D may be TRBD1 (5 bases). Germline-derived CDR1 and CDR2 are MDHEN and SYDVKM. This CDR3 comprises 11 residues. Trimming cost V 5 bases and J 11 bases, with 10 bases left between them. The CDR3, as DNA: TGTGCCAGCAGTAACCCGGGGGCCCAGCATTTT. Translation gives CASSNPGAQHF.

The chain recombines TRBV6-1 with TRBJ1-5; D not resolved. The germline V gene has CDR1 MNHNS and CDR2 SASEGT. The V gene lost 4 bases and the J gene lost 2 bases, with 18 bases spanning the gap. The CDR3 contains 17 residues. The CDR3 DNA follows: TGTGCCAGCAGTGCCCCGCTTTTGGAGCTCGGCAATCAGCCCCAGCATTTT. It is translated as CASSAPLLELGNQPQHF.

This CDR3 is CASSTTSAGELFF. DNA for the CDR3: TGTGCCAGCAGCACGACTAGCGCCGGGGAGCTGTTTTTT. The gene calls are TRBV11-2 and TRBJ2-2, with 8 nucleotides matching TRBD2. The germline CDR1 and CDR2 sequences are SGHAT and FQNNGV. The CDR3 is 13 amino acids. V dropped 5 bases and J dropped 6; count of bases not matched to a gene: 2.

Points on this clone: Sequence at one end of the junction differs from germline and may be a read error. The same CDR3 can be traced to other DNA sequences in this sample. The V gene is TRBV30, the J gene TRBJ1-6, with D unresolved. Germline V gene data show CDR1 as GTSNPN and CDR2 as SVGIG (reference sequence). The CDR3 covers 14 residues. The CDR3 protein is CAWSVQPYNSPLHF. The CDR3 DNA sequence: TGTGCCTGGAGTGTACAGCCCTATAATTCACCCCTACACTTT. The full variable domain, in which reference TRBV30 and TRBJ1-6 provide the parts outside the CDR3, is SQTIHQWPATLVQPVGSPLSLECTVEGTSNPNLYWYRQAAGRGLQLLFYSVGIGQISSEVPQNLSASRPQDRQFILSSKKLLLSDSGFYLCAWSVQPYNSPLHFGNGTRLTVT.

The rearrangement links TRBV19 to TRBJ2-7; 15 bases line up with TRBD2. The CDR3 has 18 amino acids. The V segment lost 5 bases and the J segment 0 bases; nucleotides outside the gene matches: 8. Germline CDR1 reads LNHDA; CDR2 reads SQIVND (reference sequence). CDR3 bases: TGTGCCAGTAGTCCCAGGACTAGCGGGAGGGCCTCCTCCTACGAGCAGTACTTC. It codes for CASSPRTSGRASSYEQYF.

The chain has TRBV6-5 and TRBJ2-7, with 10 bases fitting TRBD2. CDR1 and CDR2 from the germline V gene are MNHEY and SVGAGI. There are 16 residues in the CDR3. With 2 bases clipped from V and 3 bases from J, the junction kept 7 bases outside the gene matches. In DNA, the CDR3 is TGTGCCAGCAGTTACGGTCGACTAGCGGGTGTCTACGAGCAGTACTTC. This encodes CASSYGRLAGVYEQYF.

The rearrangement links TRBV5-1 to TRBJ1-2, with 7 bases matching TRBD1. The V gene's germline CDR1 is SGHRS and CDR2 YFSETQ. This CDR3 has 14 amino acids. V lost 0 bases and J lost 6; bases outside the gene matches: 5. In nucleotides, the CDR3 is TGCGCCAGCAGCTTGGCTCGACAGGGAGATGGCTACACCTTC. It encodes CASSLARQGDGYTF.

The rearrangement joins TRBV10-3 to TRBJ1-2; 7 nucleotides align to TRBD1. Germline V gene sequence: CDR1 ENHRY, CDR2 SYGVKD. The length of the CDR3 is 15 residues. Losses at the gene ends were 2 bases for V and 2 bases for J; bases not matched to a gene: 5. The CDR3 protein is CAISEGTVPNYGYTF. CDR3 DNA sequence: TGTGCCATCAGTGAGGGGACAGTGCCAAACTATGGCTACACCTTC.

The chain employs TRBV27 and TRBJ1-2, with D tentatively TRBD1 (5 bases). The CDR3 runs 13 residues. The germline gives CDR1 MNHEY, CDR2 SMNVEV (reference sequence). V was pared by 4 bases and J by 2 bases, with 8 bases between. As DNA, the CDR3 is TGTGCCAGCAGTTACCGGGGGAACTATGGCTACACCTTC. This codes for CASSYRGNYGYTF.

The CDR3 protein is CASSFSPTYEQYF. The CDR3 DNA follows: TGTGCCAGCAGCTTCAGTCCAACCTACGAGCAGTACTTC. The chain is built from TRBV11-2 and TRBJ2-7, with unresolved D. The germline gives CDR1 SGHAT, CDR2 FQNNGV. This CDR3 comprises 13 residues. V was trimmed by 3 bases and J by 2 bases, leaving 8 bases between them. Variable domain in full (rest from reference TRBV11-2 and TRBJ2-7): EAGVAQSPRYKIIEKRQSVAFWCNPISGHATLYWYQQILGQGPKLLIQFQNNGVVDDSQLPKDRFSAERLKGVDSTLKIQPAKLEDSAVYLCASSFSPTYEQYFGPGTRLTVT.

The genes are TRBV4-3 and TRBJ2-7, with D perhaps matching TRBD1 (6 bases). CDR3 length: 18 residues. The germline V gene has CDR1 LGHNA and CDR2 YSLEER. Trimming took off 0 bases at V and 3 bases at J, with 21 bases between the two ends. For the CDR3, the DNA is TGCGCCAGCAGCCAAGATGGGGTAGGCACAGGGAATTACTACGAGCAGTACTTC. Its protein is CASSQDGVGTGNYYEQYF.

The chain has TRBV5-6 and TRBJ2-6, with D possibly matching TRBD1 (6 bases). The CDR3 totals 16 residues. V lost 3 bases, J lost 0 bases, and 10 bases lay in between. Germline-derived CDR1 and CDR2 are SGHDT and YYEEEE. The CDR3 coding sequence is TGTGCCAGCAGCTCATACAGGGTCTCTGGGGCCAACGTCCTGACTTTC. Its translation is CASSSYRVSGANVLTF.

The chain combines TRBV7-2 with TRBJ1-2; D gene ambiguous. The germline V gene encodes CDR1 SGHTA and CDR2 FQGNSA. The ends were cut back, 2 bases at V and 4 bases at J, with 11 bases in the middle. The CDR3 totals 14 residues. The CDR3 protein is CASSLSAPGYGYTF. CDR3 coding DNA: TGTGCCAGCAGCTTATCCGCCCCGGGCTATGGCTACACCTTC.

The chain recombines TRBV5-1 with TRBJ2-1; possible D gene TRBD2, 6 bases. The germline V and J ends were trimmed by 4 bases and 5 bases, with 19 bases remaining between them. CDR3 size: 16 residues. Germline-derived CDR1 and CDR2 are SGHRS and YFSETQ. CDR3 loop: CASSPQLALTDNEQFF. In nucleotides, the CDR3 is TGCGCCAGCAGCCCGCAACTAGCCCTAACCGACAATGAGCAGTTCTTC.

J is TRBJ2-5 and V is TRBV11-2, with 8 bases lining up with TRBD2. CDR3 length equals 15 residues. Germline values: CDR1 SGHAT, CDR2 FQNNGV. V was pared by 1 base and J by 5 bases, with 6 bases of the junction left unmatched. For the CDR3, the DNA is TGTGCCAGCAGCTTAGTTACGGGAGGGCCCGAGACCCAGTACTTC. This codes for CASSLVTGGPETQYF.

This rearrangement joins TRBV30 to TRBJ2-7, with 7 bases matching TRBD1. Losses at the gene ends were 2 bases for V and 4 bases for J; bases not matched to a gene: 5. Per the germline V gene, CDR1 is GTSNPN and CDR2 is SVGIG (reference sequence). This CDR3 has 13 residues. CDR3 in DNA: TGTGCCTGGAGTAAGGGGGCACTATACGAGCAGTACTTC. This gives the protein CAWSKGALYEQYF.

The J gene is TRBJ2-2, the V gene TRBV2; a weak D match, TRBD2 (6 bases). This CDR3 has 13 residues. Germline V lookup: CDR1 SNHLY, CDR2 FYNNEI. Trimming stripped 4 bases from V and 6 bases from J, with 9 bases between. CDR3 DNA: TGTGCCAGCAGTGGTGGGGAGGCCGGGGAGCTGTTTTTT. Translation gives CASSGGEAGELFF.

The genes are TRBV4-3 and TRBJ1-5; unclear D gene. Trimming left V 0 bases short and J 4 bases short, with 10 bases between. The CDR3 contains 15 residues. Looked up from germline, CDR1 is LGHNA and CDR2 is YSLEER. CDR3 in DNA: TGCGCCAGCAGCCAAGATCTTTCCGGGAATCAGCCCCAGCATTTT. Amino acid sequence: CASSQDLSGNQPQHF.